This TCR beta chain appears in the sequencing data of a study of T-cell memory formation after mild COVID-19. General study findings and limits: The appearance of some responding clones in pre-infection memory suggested that cross-reactive memory joined.

MiXCR, applied by TCRdb to the 5' RACE reads, yields one record per CDR3 protein. The table has about half a million distinct CDR3 sequences, about 18% seen once; the top ten hold 9% to 15%. With respect to this clonotype: What it binds is unknown.

Sequenced: PBMCs or a T cell subset sorted from them (not recorded which). This TCR came from an adult woman who had mild COVID-19 (a few samples of this study predate the infection). Cell type and time point are not known.

The CDR3 is CASRETGVYGYTF. The CDR3 DNA sequence: TGTGCCAGCAGAGAGACAGGGGTCTATGGCTACACCTTC. The chain employs TRBV4-2 and TRBJ1-2; 8 positions match TRBD1. V lost 6 bases to trimming and J lost 4 bases; unmatched junction nucleotides: 4. CDR1 is LGHNA, CDR2 YNFKEQ, per germline. The CDR3 totals 13 residues.